A single sample gave rise to the 29 T cell receptor beta chains below, sequenced in a study of T cells in Graves' hyperthyroidism and ophthalmopathy (dated by TCRdb to between 2018 and 2021). The library was produced with multiplex PCR. The listed sequencing device is Illumina HiSeq 2000. The TCR beta CDR3 regions were amplified from the RNA transcripts. The TCR CDR3 was subjected to a first round of RT-PCR using the HTBI primer set and the Qiagen OneStep RT-PCR kit. TCRdb's own reprocessing of the public reads used fastp at Q25 and MiXCR and kept productive beta chains. CDR3 protein duplicates are merged, each entry listing the most common genes and DNA. Counted in this sample were 400,000 to 500,000 distinct CDR3 sequences; around an eighth of them appeared once. The ten largest clones take up 15% to 20% of the sample. Sequencing was done on a sample of blood. The receptors derive from a woman in her late teens or twenties with Graves' hyperthyroidism.

A remark on this clonotype: Germline is not matched at one junction end, which may reflect a read error. CDR3 coding DNA: TGTGCCACCAACAGAAACTTCTTGGGGTCGAGCACAGATACGCAGTATTTT. The encoded protein is CATNRNFLGSSTDTQYF. The gene calls are TRBV15 and TRBJ2-3, with D hard to call. This CDR3 spans 17 amino acids. The germline V gene encodes CDR1 LNHNV and CDR2 YYDKDF (reference sequence).

The table lists this clonotype with many counts. This chain joins TRBV20-1 and TRBJ2-2; D is undetermined. Germline CDR1 reads DFQATT; CDR2 reads SNEGSKA (reference sequence). Trimming removed 3 bases at V and 1 base at J, with 15 bases between. This CDR3 is 16 amino acids long. DNA of the CDR3: TGCAGTGCTAGGAGAGCTCTACAGCTGAACACCGGGGAGCTGTTTTTT. It yields the protein CSARRALQLNTGELFF.

V gene TRBV7-3 combines with J gene TRBJ2-1, with TRBD1 identical over 7 bases. The CDR3 has 15 residues. Losses at the gene ends were 5 bases for V and 8 bases for J; bases not matched to a gene: 12. In germline, CDR1 is SGHTA, CDR2 FQGTGA. The CDR3 here is CASSPTRQGSHEQFF. CDR3 bases: TGTGCCAGCAGCCCGACACGACAGGGCAGCCATGAGCAGTTCTTC.

This clonotype has ten or more counts. The genes are TRBV6-2 or TRBV6-3 and TRBJ2-7, with D maybe TRBD2 (5 bases). V lost 8 bases, J lost 0 bases, and 14 bases lay in between. Germline V CDR1 and CDR2: MNHEY, SVGEGT. The CDR3 runs 14 residues. The CDR3: CASGGTESSYEQYF. CDR3 in DNA: TGTGCCAGCGGAGGCACAGAAAGCTCCTACGAGCAGTACTTC.

This clonotype came up many times. J is TRBJ2-5 and V is TRBV4-1; no reliable D call. Germline V gene data show CDR1 as MGHRA and CDR2 as YSYEKL. This CDR3 spans 15 amino acids. Trimming shortened V by 0 bases and J by 2 bases, and 10 bases separated the two germline ends. CDR3 protein: CASSQEVDEQETQYF. The CDR3 DNA follows: TGCGCCAGCAGCCAAGAGGTAGATGAACAAGAGACCCAGTACTTC.

V usage is TRBV24-1 and J usage is TRBJ2-1; 11 nucleotides agree with TRBD2. The CDR3 covers 16 residues. The V segment lost 4 bases and the J segment 6 bases; nucleotides outside the gene matches: 7. The germline CDR1 and CDR2 sequences are KGHDR and SFDVKD. CDR3 DNA: TGTGCCACCAGTGACCCACTAGCGGGAGCCCCCAATGAGCAGTTCTTC. This gives the protein CATSDPLAGAPNEQFF.

In its sample, this clonotype was seen many times. The chain joins TRBV12-3 or TRBV12-4 to TRBJ2-3; D gene ambiguous. The CDR3 has 14 amino acids. V lost 4 bases and J lost 0, with 8 bases in between. CDR3 sequence (DNA): TGTGCCAGCAGTTCAGACACTAGCACAGATACGCAGTATTTT. It specifies CASSSDTSTDTQYF.

The sample holds many counts of this clonotype. J is TRBJ1-2 and V is TRBV15, with D perhaps TRBD1 (5 bases). The CDR3 is 14 amino acids. CDR1 LNHNV and CDR2 YYDKDF come from the germline V gene (reference sequence). Trimming left V 1 base short and J 4 bases short, with 10 bases between. The DNA of the CDR3 is TGTGCCACCAGCAGAGTACAGGCGAGCTATGGCTACACCTTC. Protein: CATSRVQASYGYTF.

This clonotype was counted at least ten times. The V gene is TRBV12-3 or TRBV12-4, the J gene TRBJ1-5, with TRBD1 as a possible D gene (5 bases). The germline V and J ends were trimmed by 1 base and 6 bases, with 13 bases remaining between them. There are 15 residues in the CDR3. CDR3 region: CASSLGSGLRQPQHF. CDR3 nucleotides: TGTGCCAGCAGTTTAGGATCGGGGCTGCGTCAGCCCCAGCATTTT.

The genes are TRBV5-1 and TRBJ1-1; a possible D gene is TRBD1 (6 bases). V was shortened by 2 bases and J by 9 bases, with 8 bases between the two germline ends. Germline CDR1 SGHRS, CDR2 YFSETQ. CDR3 length: 11 residues. The DNA of the CDR3 is TGCGCCAGCAGCTTAGGGGGGAAAGCTTTCTTT. This gives the protein CASSLGGKAFF.

This clonotype has a handful of counts. The chain uses TRBV7-6 and TRBJ2-7, with TRBD2 matching 7 bases. Germline assignment: CDR1 SGHVS and CDR2 FNYEAQ. J lost 0 bases, V lost 3 bases, and 14 bases had no gene match. The CDR3 covers 18 residues. CDR3 sequence: CASSFPTSSGEGSYEQYF. CDR3 coding DNA: TGTGCCAGCAGCTTCCCAACATCAAGCGGGGAGGGCTCCTACGAGCAGTACTTC.

This clonotype was counted ten times or more. This rearrangement joins TRBV19 to TRBJ2-7; D unresolved. There are 14 residues in the CDR3. The germline V gene has CDR1 LNHDA and CDR2 SQIVND (reference sequence). V was shortened by 3 bases and J by 3 bases, with 12 bases between the two germline ends. The CDR3 bases are TGTGCCAGTAGTATCTCCACCGTAGACTACGAGCAGTACTTC. Protein sequence: CASSISTVDYEQYF.

This chain joins TRBV27 and TRBJ2-3; D is unclear. CDR3 length: 15 residues. Germline CDR1 and CDR2: MNHEY and SMNVEV (reference sequence). The germline V and J ends were trimmed by 0 bases and 2 bases, with 9 bases remaining between them. CDR3 loop: CASSLSRTVTDTQYF. The CDR3, as DNA: TGTGCCAGCAGTTTATCCCGGACCGTCACAGATACGCAGTATTTT.

This clonotype was counted many times. Written as DNA, the CDR3 is TGTGCCAGCTTAAAGGGGACGGCGAACACTGAAGCTTTCTTT. It encodes CASLKGTANTEAFF. This chain connects TRBV12-3 or TRBV12-4 to TRBJ1-1; possible D gene TRBD1, 5 bases. Deletions cut 8 bases from V and 1 base from J, with 14 bases between. The CDR3 spans 14 residues.

This clonotype was picked up a small number of times. An end of the junction differs from the germline gene, which may be a read error. V is TRBV27 and J is TRBJ2-1; a weak D match, TRBD2 (7 bases). Germline loops: CDR1 MNHEY, CDR2 SMNVEV (reference sequence). The CDR3 sequence is 12 residues long. This CDR3 is CASRGRGNEQLF. The DNA for the CDR3 is TGTGCCTCCCGGGGGCGGGGGAATGAGCAGCTCTTC.

The chain employs TRBV5-6 and TRBJ1-5, with D possibly being TRBD1 (5 bases). Per germline, CDR1 SGHDT and CDR2 YYEEEE. The CDR3 is made up of 14 amino acids. Trimming stripped 1 base from V and 5 bases from J, with 10 bases between. The CDR3 spells CASSLIGGYQPQHF. The CDR3 DNA follows: TGTGCCAGCAGCTTGATCGGGGGTTATCAGCCCCAGCATTTT.

This clonotype was recorded at least ten times. The chain joins TRBV11-2 to TRBJ2-5, with a possible D match to TRBD2 (6 bases). The CDR3 is 15 residues long. The germline V gene has CDR1 SGHAT and CDR2 FQNNGV. V lost 5 bases and J lost 1, with 14 bases in between. The CDR3 is CASSPRGGVQETQYF. In DNA, the CDR3 is TGTGCCAGCAGCCCCCGAGGAGGGGTCCAAGAGACCCAGTACTTC.

This clonotype was recorded at least ten times. The rearrangement uses TRBV5-1 and TRBJ2-3; D not resolved. CDR1 is SGHRS, CDR2 YFSETQ, per germline. CDR3 length: 11 amino acids. Trimming removed 6 bases at V and 3 bases at J, with 5 bases between. CDR3 coding DNA: TGCGCCAGCACGGCTACAGATACGCAGTATTTT. The encoded protein is CASTATDTQYF.

The CDR3 sequence: CASRAVAGGYNEQFF. CDR3 DNA: TGTGCCAGCAGGGCCGTAGCGGGAGGCTACAATGAGCAGTTCTTC. This sequence joins TRBV7-2 and TRBJ2-1, with TRBD2 matching 10 bases. From germline, CDR1 is SGHTA and CDR2 FQGNSA. The CDR3 has 15 amino acids. J was trimmed by 3 bases and V by 6 bases; bases with no gene match: 5.

This clonotype was seen at least ten times. The CDR3 nucleotides read TGTGCCAGCAGAAAGGAGGGACAGAAAGCTTTCTTT. Protein: CASRKEGQKAFF. The chain has TRBV6-1 and TRBJ1-1; TRBD1 aligns across 7 bases. The CDR3 consists of 12 residues. The germline V gene encodes CDR1 MNHNS and CDR2 SASEGT. The junction had 7 bases not matched to a gene; V was cut back by 6 bases and J by 9 bases.

Ten or more counts support this clonotype. The V call is TRBV20-1, the J call TRBJ1-2; D is possibly TRBD1 (5 bases). The CDR3 has 15 residues. V was cut by 0 bases and J by 5 bases, with 16 bases left in between. Per the germline V gene, CDR1 is DFQATT and CDR2 is SNEGSKA (reference sequence). CDR3 protein: CSARDRNKGQYGYTF. CDR3 coding DNA: TGCAGTGCTAGAGACCGGAATAAGGGGCAATATGGCTACACCTTC.

On this clonotype: This could be a read error, since a much larger clone is one nucleotide away. The V and J genes are TRBV19 and TRBJ1-5; TRBD1 might be the D (5 bases). Germline V lookup: CDR1 LNHDA, CDR2 SQIVND (reference sequence). This CDR3 has 14 amino acids. The V gene lost 5 bases and the J gene lost 13 bases, with 21 bases spanning the gap. The CDR3 sequence is CASSGQGAAWGQHF. The CDR3 DNA reads as TGTGCCAGTAGTGGGCAGGGCGCCGCCTGGGGACAGCATTTT.

This clonotype was picked up many times. The chain carries TRBV19 and TRBJ1-1, with TRBD1 as a possible D gene (5 bases). The CDR3 loop spans 15 amino acids. Trimming left V 0 bases short and J 1 base short, with 9 bases between. Germline assignment: CDR1 LNHDA and CDR2 SQIVND (reference sequence). This CDR3 reads CASSIEEGTNTEAFF. The CDR3 DNA reads TGTGCCAGTAGTATAGAGGAAGGGACGAACACTGAAGCTTTCTTT.

The rearrangement links TRBV27 to TRBJ2-7; 8 bases match TRBD2. V gave up 4 bases and J gave up 0 bases; unmatched junction bases: 8. Germline lookup yields CDR1 MNHEY and CDR2 SMNVEV (reference sequence). The CDR3 is 16 residues long. The CDR3 loop is CASSSSTGTSSYEQYV. DNA for the CDR3: TGTGCCAGCAGTTCCTCGACCGGGACTAGCTCCTACGAGCAGTACGTC.

At least ten counts were recorded for this clonotype. The V call is TRBV11-1, the J call TRBJ2-4, with D possibly TRBD1 on 5 matching bases. The V gene lost 6 bases and the J gene lost 0 bases, with 9 bases spanning the gap. CDR1 and CDR2 (germline): SGHAT, FQDESV (reference sequence). This CDR3 has 14 amino acids. This CDR3 is CASSRGVAKNIQYF. The CDR3, as DNA: TGTGCCAGCAGTAGGGGTGTAGCCAAAAACATTCAGTACTTC.

Ten or more counts support this clonotype. The gene calls are TRBV20-1 and TRBJ1-1; 10 bases match TRBD1. There are 15 residues in the CDR3. J lost 1 base, V lost 6 bases, and 8 bases had no gene match. Germline CDR1 is DFQATT and CDR2 is SNEGSKA (reference sequence). CDR3 in amino acids: CSAPRQGAQNTEAFF. CDR3 bases: TGCAGTGCGCCTCGACAGGGGGCGCAGAACACTGAAGCTTTCTTT.

The chain recombines TRBV29-1 with TRBJ1-4, with D possibly matching TRBD1 (5 bases). The V gene lost 4 bases and the J gene lost 2 bases, with 8 bases spanning the gap. The CDR3 runs 13 residues. CDR1 and CDR2 from the germline V gene are SQVTM and ANQGSEA. The CDR3 nucleotides read TGCAGCGTTGGAAGGGGCACTAATGAAAAACTGTTTTTT. This sequence encodes CSVGRGTNEKLFF.

The CDR3 DNA is TGTGCCTGGACTTCCGCGGGAGGTAGCACAGATACGCAGTATTTT. Translating gives CAWTSAGGSTDTQYF. The rearrangement uses TRBV30 and TRBJ2-3, with TRBD2 matching 8 bases. Germline V gene lookup returns CDR1 GTSNPN and CDR2 SVGIG (reference sequence). V lost 4 bases, J lost 0 bases, and 6 bases stayed unmatched. The CDR3 has 15 amino acids.

This clonotype was observed at least ten times. This chain links TRBV19 with TRBJ1-5; D gene unclear. V lost 5 bases, J lost 7 bases, and 15 bases lay in between. CDR3 length equals 14 residues. The V gene's germline CDR1 is LNHDA and CDR2 SQIVND (reference sequence). The CDR3 coding sequence is TGTGCCAGTAGTCAGCATGAGACGCCCCAGCCCCAGCATTTT. Translation: CASSQHETPQPQHF. The variable domain in full, with the rest retrieved from reference TRBV19 and TRBJ1-5, is DGGITQSPKYLFRKEGQNVTLSCEQNLNHDAMYWYRQDPGQGLRLIYYSQIVNDFQKGDIAEGYSVSREKKESFPLTVTSAQKNPTAFYLCASSQHETPQPQHFGDGTRLSIL.